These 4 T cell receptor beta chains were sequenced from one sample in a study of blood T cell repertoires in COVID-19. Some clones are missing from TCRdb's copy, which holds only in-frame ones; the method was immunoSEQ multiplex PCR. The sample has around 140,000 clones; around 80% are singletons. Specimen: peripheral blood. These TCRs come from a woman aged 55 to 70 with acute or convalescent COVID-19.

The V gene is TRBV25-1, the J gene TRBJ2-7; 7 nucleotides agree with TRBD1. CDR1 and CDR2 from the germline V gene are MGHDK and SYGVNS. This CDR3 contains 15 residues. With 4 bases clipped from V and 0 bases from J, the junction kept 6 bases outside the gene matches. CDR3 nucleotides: TGTGCCAGCAGTGGAGGACAGGCAAGCTCCTACGAGCAGTACTTC. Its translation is CASSGGQASSYEQYF.

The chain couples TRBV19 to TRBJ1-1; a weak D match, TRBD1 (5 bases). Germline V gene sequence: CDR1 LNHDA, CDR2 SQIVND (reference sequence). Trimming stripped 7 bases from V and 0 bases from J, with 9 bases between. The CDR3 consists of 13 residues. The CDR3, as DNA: TGTGCCAGTACAGGGCTATTGAACACTGAAGCTTTCTTT. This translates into CASTGLLNTEAFF.

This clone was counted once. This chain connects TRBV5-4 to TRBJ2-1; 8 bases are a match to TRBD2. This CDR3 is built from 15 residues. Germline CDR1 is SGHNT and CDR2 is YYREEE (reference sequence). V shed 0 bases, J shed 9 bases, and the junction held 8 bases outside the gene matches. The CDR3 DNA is TGTGCCAGCAGCTTGGGGAGCGGGAGTGTAGGTGAGCAGTTCTTC. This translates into CASSLGSGSVGEQFF.

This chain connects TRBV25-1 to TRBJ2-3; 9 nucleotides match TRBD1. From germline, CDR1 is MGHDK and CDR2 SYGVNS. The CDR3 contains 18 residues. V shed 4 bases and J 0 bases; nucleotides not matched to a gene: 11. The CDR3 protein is CASSGWTGARTSTDTQYF. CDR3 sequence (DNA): TGTGCCAGCAGTGGGTGGACAGGGGCACGGACTAGCACAGATACGCAGTATTTT.